These T cell receptor beta chains were read from a single sample in a study of Ad26.COV2.S vaccination and SARS-CoV-2 variants. Method: immunoSEQ multiplex PCR; TCRdb's copy keeps in-frame clones and lacks some. The sample gives 400,000 to 450,000 clones, over 75% of which show up once; 12% is in the top ten. The sample consisted of peripheral blood, taken in a trial of Ad26.COV2.S vaccine versus placebo. The origin of the receptors is a person between 18 and 60 years old who received the Ad26.COV2.S COVID-19 vaccine or a placebo. CDR3s include the opening cysteine and the closing phenylalanine or tryptophan. The D gene is left open where the match is weak. The size of a clone is reported for some rows only, either as once, few or many, or as a class for expanded clones.

J gene	D gene	V gene	clone size	CDR3 DNA	CDR3 protein
TRBJ1-3	.	TRBV5-4	.	TGTGCCAGCACCTCCCCAGACTCTGGAAACACCATATATTTT	CASTSPDSGNTIYF
TRBJ1-5	.	TRBV30	.	TGTGCCTGGAGTACGACGGGGAAGCCCCAGCATTTT	CAWSTTGKPQHF
TRBJ2-7	TRBD1	TRBV5-4	.	TGTGCCAGCAGCTCCCGGGACAGGGGAACCGAGCAGTACTTC	CASSSRDRGTEQYF
TRBJ1-2	.	TRBV7-2	.	TGTGCCAGCAGCTTAGCGCAGGGAAGGGGGAAGCATGGCTACACCTTC	CASSLAQGRGKHGYTF
TRBJ2-7	TRBD1	TRBV24-1	.	TGTGCCACCAGTGACCCGGGACAGGGGGACTACGAGCAGTACTTC	CATSDPGQGDYEQYF
TRBJ2-7	.	TRBV12-3/TRBV12-4	.	TGTGCCAGCAGTTTCTACGACGAGCAGTACTTC	CASSFYDEQYF
TRBJ2-7	TRBD1	TRBV4-3	.	TGCGCCAGCAGCCAAACCGGGACAGGACTCTACGAGCAGTACTTC	CASSQTGTGLYEQYF
TRBJ1-1	.	TRBV27	.	TGTGCCAGCCGTTGGGGCGGGAACACTGAAGCTTTCTTT	CASRWGGNTEAFF
TRBJ1-5	.	TRBV29-1	once	TGCAGCGTGAAGACAGGTTTGTCTCAGCCCCAGCATTTT	CSVKTGLSQPQHF
TRBJ2-2	.	TRBV6-6	.	TGTGCCAGCAGTCCCGGACAGTTCACCGGGGAGCTGTTTTTT	CASSPGQFTGELFF
TRBJ1-2	TRBD1	TRBV5-1	.	TGCGCCAGCAGCCAAGACAGGGGGAACTATGGCTACACCTTC	CASSQDRGNYGYTF
TRBJ1-4	TRBD1	TRBV28	.	TGTGCCAGCAGTTGGGGCAGGGGGCTTGAAAAACTGTTTTTT	CASSWGRGLEKLFF
TRBJ2-5	.	TRBV19	few	TGTGCCTGCCGCCCGGGTAGCGCCTATCGGGAGACCCTGTACTTC	CACRPGSAYRETLYF
TRBJ2-1	TRBD2	TRBV24-1	.	TGTGCCACCAGTGATCCGAAGACTAGCGGGACCTTGAATGAGCAGTTCTTC	CATSDPKTSGTLNEQFF
TRBJ2-1	.	TRBV7-9	.	TGTGCCAGCAGCTTCACTAAGGCTCGCAAGTTCTTC	CASSFTKARKFF
TRBJ2-7	TRBD2	TRBV6-1	.	TGTGCCAGCAGTGGACTAGCGGGGACGAGCTCCTACGAGCAGTACTTC	CASSGLAGTSSYEQYF
TRBJ1-4	TRBD1	TRBV6-6	.	TGTGCCAGCAGCCGCGGACAGGGGGCCATTGAAAAACTGTTTTTT	CASSRGQGAIEKLFF